This T cell receptor beta chain appears in the sequencing data of a study of T cells in Graves' hyperthyroidism and ophthalmopathy. TCR beta CDR3 regions were amplified from RNA transcripts. The primer set for the first-round RT-PCR of the TCR CDR3 was HTBI. TCRdb processed the multiplex PCR reads anew with MiXCR; each CDR3 protein has one entry. The data hold approximately 380,000 distinct CDR3 sequences, with 11% to 15% observed a single time. This clonotype was seen repeatedly, ten times or more. The source is a man in his forties or fifties with Graves' ophthalmopathy. The sample was blood.

CDR3 loop: CASSPPGLGSNQPQHF. As DNA, the CDR3 is TGTGCCAGCAGTCCACCCGGCCTGGGTAGCAATCAGCCCCAGCATTTT. V and J are TRBV28 and TRBJ1-5; no definite D call. Trimming removed 5 bases at V and 0 bases at J, with 14 bases between. This CDR3 region has 16 residues. The germline V gene has CDR1 MDHEN and CDR2 SYDVKM. The whole variable domain, filled in from reference TRBV28 and TRBJ1-5, reads DVKVTQSSRYLVKRTGEKVFLECVQDMDHENMFWYRQDPGLGLRLIYFSYDVKMKEKGDIPEGYSVSREKKERFSLILESASTNQTSMYLCASSPPGLGSNQPQHFGDGTRLSIL.